This is a list of T cell receptor beta chains from one sample in a study of cytomegalovirus exposure and HLA in healthy donors. The data were produced by immunoSEQ multiplex PCR, yet TCRdb's version contains in-frame clones alone and is incomplete. The sample carries about 160,000 clones, 70% to 85% recorded once. Sequenced material: PBMCs. These receptors were taken from a man aged 50 or older in good health and CMV-seropositive. Both conserved end residues are part of each CDR3. Each record gives: D gene, V gene, J gene, clone size, CDR3 protein, CDR3 DNA. The D gene is left open where the match is weak. The listing skips clone size in some rows; elsewhere it reads once, few, many or a size class.

D: TRBD1; V: TRBV27; J: TRBJ1-5; size: once; CDR3: CASSLSRPLDRAQAQPQHF; DNA: TGTGCCAGCAGTTTATCCCGACCCCTCGACAGGGCCCAGGCTCAGCCCCAGCATTTT
D: TRBD1; V: TRBV5-4; J: TRBJ2-1; size: .; CDR3: CASSRQGGALNEQFF; DNA: TGTGCCAGCAGCCGACAGGGGGGCGCCCTCAATGAGCAGTTCTTC
D: .; V: TRBV6-5; J: TRBJ1-4; size: .; CDR3: CASSKDQGNEKLFF; DNA: TGTGCCAGCAGTAAGGATCAGGGGAATGAAAAACTGTTTTTT
D: .; V: TRBV6-1; J: TRBJ2-7; size: once; CDR3: CASSGFGGAYEQYF; DNA: TGTGCCAGCAGTGGTTTCGGCGGAGCCTACGAGCAGTACTTC
D: TRBD2; V: TRBV7-3; J: TRBJ2-1; size: .; CDR3: CASSLNRRENNEQFF; DNA: TGTGCCAGCAGCTTAAATCGGCGGGAGAACAATGAGCAGTTCTTC
D: TRBD1; V: TRBV4-1; J: TRBJ1-2; size: .; CDR3: CASSQDLDRGFYGYTF; DNA: TGCGCCAGCAGCCAAGATCTAGACAGGGGGTTCTATGGCTACACCTTC
D: TRBD2; V: TRBV6-6; J: TRBJ2-1; size: .; CDR3: CASSYSTLAGYNEQFF; DNA: TGTGCCAGCAGTTACAGCACACTAGCGGGGTACAATGAGCAGTTCTTC
D: TRBD1; V: TRBV4-1; J: TRBJ2-2; size: few; CDR3: CASSQTPGTGGRPGELFF; DNA: TGCGCCAGCAGCCAAACCCCCGGGACAGGGGGCCGACCCGGGGAGCTGTTTTTT
D: .; V: TRBV9; J: TRBJ2-2; size: .; CDR3: CASSVRIGTPSGELFF; DNA: TGTGCCAGCAGCGTACGCATCGGGACTCCTTCCGGGGAGCTGTTTTTT
D: .; V: TRBV7-8; J: TRBJ1-5; size: .; CDR3: CASSSRNSNQPQHF; DNA: TGTGCCAGCAGCTCCAGGAATAGCAATCAGCCCCAGCATTTT
D: .; V: TRBV7-2; J: TRBJ1-5; size: .; CDR3: CASSLAAGVSNQPQHF; DNA: TGTGCCAGCAGCTTAGCAGCTGGAGTTAGCAATCAGCCCCAGCATTTT
D: TRBD2; V: TRBV29-1; J: TRBJ2-3; size: .; CDR3: CSVAGTSGSTDTQYF; DNA: TGCAGCGTTGCTGGGACTAGCGGGTCTACAGATACGCAGTATTTT
D: TRBD2; V: TRBV13; J: TRBJ2-3; size: .; CDR3: CASSSSGGGTDTQYF; DNA: TGTGCCAGCAGCTCAAGCGGGGGGGGAACAGATACGCAGTATTTT
D: TRBD1; V: TRBV10-3; J: TRBJ2-1; size: .; CDR3: CAISEFPGQGASNEQFF; DNA: TGTGCCATCAGTGAGTTTCCGGGACAGGGGGCTTCCAATGAGCAGTTCTTC
D: .; V: TRBV29-1; J: TRBJ1-4; size: .; CDR3: CSVRDSGATNEKLFF; DNA: TGCAGCGTTCGAGATTCGGGTGCAACTAATGAAAAACTGTTTTTT
D: TRBD1; V: TRBV7-3; J: TRBJ1-1; size: once; CDR3: CASSLTRDREAFF; DNA: TGTGCCAGCAGCTTAACTCGGGACAGAGAAGCTTTCTTT
D: TRBD2; V: TRBV10-3; J: TRBJ2-3; size: .; CDR3: CAIGRLAGGGDDTQYF; DNA: TGTGCCATCGGAAGACTAGCGGGGGGTGGGGACGATACGCAGTATTTT
D: .; V: TRBV6-1; J: TRBJ2-7; size: .; CDR3: CASSEAYSSSYEQYF; DNA: TGTGCCAGCAGTGAAGCGTACAGTTCCTCCTACGAGCAGTACTTC
D: TRBD1; V: TRBV11-2; J: TRBJ1-6; size: .; CDR3: CASSLAFRRTGKSSPLHF; DNA: TGTGCCAGCAGCTTAGCTTTTAGGCGGACAGGAAAATCTTCACCCCTCCACTTT
D: .; V: TRBV12-5; J: TRBJ2-5; size: .; CDR3: CASGTTHFGLQETQYF; DNA: TGTGCTAGTGGTACCACCCATTTCGGACTCCAAGAGACCCAGTACTTC
D: TRBD1; V: TRBV4-2; J: TRBJ1-2; size: .; CDR3: CASSRGDSPHTYGYTF; DNA: TGTGCCAGCAGCCGAGGGGACAGTCCCCATACCTATGGCTACACCTTC
D: TRBD2; V: TRBV5-6; J: TRBJ2-3; size: .; CDR3: CASSVTSGYTDTQYF; DNA: TGTGCCAGCAGCGTAACTAGCGGTTACACAGATACGCAGTATTTT
D: .; V: TRBV9; J: TRBJ1-3; size: .; CDR3: CASRGAGNTIYF; DNA: TGTGCCAGTAGGGGTGCGGGAAACACCATATATTTT
D: TRBD2; V: TRBV18; J: TRBJ2-1; size: .; CDR3: CASSPSSGGASYNEQFF; DNA: TGTGCCAGCTCACCATCGAGCGGGGGGGCTTCCTACAATGAGCAGTTCTTC
D: .; V: TRBV7-2; J: TRBJ2-2; size: .; CDR3: CASSRDRFSTGELFF; DNA: TGTGCCAGCAGCCGCGACAGGTTCTCGACCGGGGAGCTGTTTTTT
D: .; V: TRBV5-4; J: TRBJ1-2; size: .; CDR3: CASSFRGRDWHGYTF; DNA: TGTGCCAGCAGCTTTCGCGGCAGGGACTGGCATGGCTACACCTTC
D: TRBD2; V: TRBV10-3; J: TRBJ2-3; size: .; CDR3: CAISDGGGTTDTQYF; DNA: TGTGCCATCAGTGATGGCGGGGGGACCACAGATACGCAGTATTTT
D: TRBD1; V: TRBV7-6; J: TRBJ1-2; size: .; CDR3: CASSLDPGGNGYTF; DNA: TGTGCCAGCAGCTTAGATCCAGGGGGTAATGGCTACACCTTC
D: TRBD1; V: TRBV5-1; J: TRBJ2-7; size: .; CDR3: CASSLGQGAYEQYF; DNA: TGCGCCAGCAGCTTGGGTCAGGGGGCCTACGAGCAGTACTTC
D: .; V: TRBV4-3; J: TRBJ2-3; size: .; CDR3: CASSLVLQGTDTQYF; DNA: TGCGCCAGCAGCCTCGTACTGCAGGGGACAGATACGCAGTATTTT
D: TRBD2; V: TRBV7-7; J: TRBJ2-5; size: .; CDR3: CASSLGSGGQETQYF; DNA: TGTGCCAGCAGCTTAGGTAGCGGGGGGCAAGAGACCCAGTACTTC
D: TRBD1; V: TRBV19; J: TRBJ1-5; size: .; CDR3: CAGTPGQGDF; DNA: TGTGCCGGTACACCGGGACAGGGAGATTTT
D: .; V: TRBV7-8; J: TRBJ2-1; size: .; CDR3: CASSLAEPEQFF; DNA: TGTGCCAGCAGCTTAGCGGAGCCTGAGCAGTTCTTC
D: TRBD2; V: TRBV12-5; J: TRBJ2-1; size: .; CDR3: CASGFLLAEYNEQFF; DNA: TGTGCTAGTGGTTTCCTACTAGCGGAATACAATGAGCAGTTCTTC
D: .; V: TRBV5-1; J: TRBJ2-1; size: .; CDR3: CASSLDGGSNEQFF; DNA: TGCGCCAGCAGCTTGGATGGGGGCTCAAATGAGCAGTTCTTC
D: .; V: TRBV28; J: TRBJ1-5; size: .; CDR3: CASSLEVGSGSQPQHF; DNA: TGTGCCAGCAGTTTAGAGGTAGGGAGTGGCAGTCAGCCCCAGCATTTT
D: .; V: TRBV7-9; J: TRBJ2-5; size: .; CDR3: CASSLLRSGETQYF; DNA: TGTGCCAGCAGCTTACTAAGGAGCGGGGAGACCCAGTACTTC
D: TRBD1; V: TRBV5-5; J: TRBJ2-7; size: .; CDR3: CASSLVGLQGAASTYEQYF; DNA: TGTGCCAGCAGCTTGGTTGGACTACAGGGGGCAGCATCTACCTACGAGCAGTACTTC
D: .; V: TRBV7-8; J: TRBJ1-5; size: .; CDR3: CASSLVGRDNQPQHF; DNA: TGTGCCAGCAGCTTAGTTGGCAGGGATAATCAGCCCCAGCATTTT